The rows below give T cell receptor delta chains drawn from one sample of a study of delta chains in infants with herpesvirus infections. TCRdb re-called the RT-PCR reads via CATT. The repertoire holds 950 to 1,500 delta-chain clones, with 25% to 35% as singletons. The sample consisted of peripheral blood, taken at time point 1 of longitudinal follow-up. The receptors were sampled from a human donor who was a Ugandan infant, either HIV-exposed or HIV-unexposed (not recorded which). The CDR3 runs from the conserved cysteine through the conserved F or W. A D gene is named only where the DNA matches it firmly. Size values are once, few and many counts, or a class for expanded clones, and some rows have none.

clone_size	v_call	d_call	j_call	cdr3_aa	cdr3_nt
large	TRDV1	-	TRDJ1	CALGELGALPNRTYWGFYTDKLIF	TGTGCTCTTGGGGAACTTGGCGCGCTTCCTAACAGAACGTACTGGGGGTTTTACACCGATAAACTCATCTTT
few	TRDV3	TRDD3	TRDJ1	CAFITPSGGYGLIF	TGTGCCTTTATAACGCCGTCTGGGGGATACGGACTCATCTTT
large	TRDV1	TRDD3	TRDJ1	CALGVLKLNTLGDTVHTDKLIF	TGTGCTCTTGGGGTCCTTAAACTGAATACCCTGGGGGATACGGTTCACACCGATAAACTCATCTTT
large	TRDV1	TRDD3	TRDJ1	CALGDQPGSYWGIRETDKLIF	TGTGCTCTTGGGGACCAACCTGGGTCGTACTGGGGGATACGCGAGACCGATAAACTCATCTTT
-	TRDV2	TRDD2	TRDJ2	CAWGFLLTAQLFF	TGTGCCTGGGGCTTCCTATTGACAGCACAACTCTTCTTT
few	TRDV1	TRDD3	TRDJ1	CALGTRALPSLYNWGIPPDKLIF	TGTGCTCTTGGGACCAGGGCGCTTCCAAGCCTGTACAACTGGGGGATACCCCCCGATAAACTCATCTTT
-	TRDV2	TRDD3	TRDJ3	CACDTGSGYALGSSWDTRQMFF	TGTGCCTGTGACACCGGTTCGGGATACGCTTTGGGGAGCTCCTGGGACACCCGACAGATGTTTTTC
-	TRDV1	TRDD3	TRDJ1	CALGVNLLGDLGTDKLIF	TGTGCTCTTGGGGTTAATTTACTGGGGGATTTAGGGACCGATAAACTCATCTTT
large	TRAV38-2/DV8	TRDD3	TRDJ3	CAYRSAGGYSWDTRQMFF	TGTGCTTATAGGAGCGCGGGGGGATACTCCTGGGACACCCGACAGATGTTTTTC
large	TRDV1	-	TRDJ1	CALGEGPRAPYTDKLIF	TGTGCTCTTGGGGAAGGCCCGAGGGCGCCGTACACCGATAAACTCATCTTT
-	TRDV1	-	TRDJ1	CALGVPSGNDKLIF	TGTGCTCTTGGGGTTCCGTCAGGGAACGATAAACTCATCTTT
few	TRDV2	-	TRDJ2	CACDTVGALTAQLFF	TGTGCCTGTGACACCGTTGGGGCTTTGACAGCACAACTCTTCTTT
medium-sized	TRDV2	TRDD3	TRDJ1	CACDTWGIHTDKLIF	TGTGCCTGTGACACCTGGGGGATACACACCGATAAACTCATCTTT
-	TRDV1	TRDD3	TRDJ1	CALWHRRVGILGDTPGSDTGTDKLIF	TGTGCTCTATGGCACCGACGGGTGGGGATACTGGGGGATACGCCGGGGTCCGATACAGGGACCGATAAACTCATCTTT